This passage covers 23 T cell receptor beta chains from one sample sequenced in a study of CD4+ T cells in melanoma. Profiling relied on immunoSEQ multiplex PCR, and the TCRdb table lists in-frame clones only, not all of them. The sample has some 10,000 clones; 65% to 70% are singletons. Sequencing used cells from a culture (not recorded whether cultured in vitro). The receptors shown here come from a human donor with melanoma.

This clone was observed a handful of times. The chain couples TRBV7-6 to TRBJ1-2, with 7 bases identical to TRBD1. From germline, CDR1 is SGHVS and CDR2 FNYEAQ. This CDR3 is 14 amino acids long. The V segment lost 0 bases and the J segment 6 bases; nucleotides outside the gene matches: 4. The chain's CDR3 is CASSLAEGADGYTF. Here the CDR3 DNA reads TGTGCCAGCAGCTTAGCGGAGGGGGCGGATGGCTACACCTTC.

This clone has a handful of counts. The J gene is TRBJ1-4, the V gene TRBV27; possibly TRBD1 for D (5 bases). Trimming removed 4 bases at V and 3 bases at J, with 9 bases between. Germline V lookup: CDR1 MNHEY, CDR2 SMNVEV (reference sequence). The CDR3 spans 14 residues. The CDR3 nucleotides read TGTGCCAGCAGTTGGAGGGGATCTAATGAAAAACTGTTTTTT. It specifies CASSWRGSNEKLFF.

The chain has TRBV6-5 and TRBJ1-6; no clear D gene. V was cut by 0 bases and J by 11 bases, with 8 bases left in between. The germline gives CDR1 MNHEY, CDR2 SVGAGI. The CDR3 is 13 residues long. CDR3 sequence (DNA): TGTGCCAGCAGTTACTCGTTTGGGGCACCCCTCCACTTT. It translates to CASSYSFGAPLHF.

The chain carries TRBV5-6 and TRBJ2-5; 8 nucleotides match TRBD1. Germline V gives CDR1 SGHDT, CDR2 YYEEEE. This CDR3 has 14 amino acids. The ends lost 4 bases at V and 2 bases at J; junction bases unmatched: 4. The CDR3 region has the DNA TGTGCCAGCAGCCAAGGACAGGGACAAGAGACCCAGTACTTC. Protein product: CASSQGQGQETQYF.

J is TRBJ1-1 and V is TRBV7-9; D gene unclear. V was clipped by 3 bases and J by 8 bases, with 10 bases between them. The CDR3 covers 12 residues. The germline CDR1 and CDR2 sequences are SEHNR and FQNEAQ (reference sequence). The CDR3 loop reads CASSLPGLEAFF. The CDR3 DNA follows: TGTGCCAGCAGCTTGCCGGGCCTGGAAGCTTTCTTT.

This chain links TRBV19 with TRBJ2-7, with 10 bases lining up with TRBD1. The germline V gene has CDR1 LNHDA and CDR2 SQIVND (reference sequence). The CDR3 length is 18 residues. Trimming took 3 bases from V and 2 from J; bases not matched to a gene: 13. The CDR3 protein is CASSIAHRQGARTYEQYF. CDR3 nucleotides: TGTGCCAGTAGTATTGCACACAGACAGGGGGCGCGCACCTACGAGCAGTACTTC.

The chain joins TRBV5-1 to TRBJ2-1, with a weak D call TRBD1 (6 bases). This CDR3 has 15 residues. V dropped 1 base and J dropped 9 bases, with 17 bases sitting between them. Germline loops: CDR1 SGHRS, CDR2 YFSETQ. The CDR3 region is CASSLSARGHGEQFF. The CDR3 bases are TGCGCCAGCAGCTTGAGCGCCAGGGGCCACGGTGAGCAGTTCTTC.

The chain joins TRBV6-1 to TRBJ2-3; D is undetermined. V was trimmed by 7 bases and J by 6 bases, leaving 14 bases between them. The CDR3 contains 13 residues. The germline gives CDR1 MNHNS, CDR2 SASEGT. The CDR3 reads CASTQQNFDTQYF. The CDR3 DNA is TGTGCCAGCACCCAACAAAATTTCGATACGCAGTATTTT.

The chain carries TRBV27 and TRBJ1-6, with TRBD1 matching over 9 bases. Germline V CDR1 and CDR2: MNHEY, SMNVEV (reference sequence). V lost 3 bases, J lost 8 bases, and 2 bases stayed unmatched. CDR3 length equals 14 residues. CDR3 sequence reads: CASSLDRGYSPLHF. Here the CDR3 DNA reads TGTGCCAGCAGTTTGGACAGGGGCTATTCACCCCTCCACTTT.

The CDR3 bases are TGTGCCAGCAGTCTAAGGGACAGTCTCTCCTACAATGAGCAGTTCTTC. Translated, it gives CASSLRDSLSYNEQFF. The gene calls are TRBV2 and TRBJ2-1, with 7 bases matching TRBD1. V shed 5 bases and J 0 bases; nucleotides not matched to a gene: 7. CDR3 length equals 16 residues. CDR1 and CDR2 from the germline V gene are SNHLY and FYNNEI.

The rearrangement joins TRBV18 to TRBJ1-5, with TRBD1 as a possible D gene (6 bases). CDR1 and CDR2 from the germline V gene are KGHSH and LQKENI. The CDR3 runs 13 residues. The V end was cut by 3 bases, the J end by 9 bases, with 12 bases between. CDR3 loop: CASSPGHPRPQHF. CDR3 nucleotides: TGTGCCAGCTCACCGGGACACCCCCGGCCCCAGCATTTT.

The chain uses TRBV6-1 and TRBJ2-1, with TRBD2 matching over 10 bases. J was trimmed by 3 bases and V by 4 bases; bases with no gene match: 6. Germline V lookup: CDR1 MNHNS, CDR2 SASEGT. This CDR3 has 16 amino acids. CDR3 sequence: CASSGASGGLYNEQFF. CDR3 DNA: TGTGCCAGCAGTGGCGCTAGCGGGGGTCTCTACAATGAGCAGTTCTTC.

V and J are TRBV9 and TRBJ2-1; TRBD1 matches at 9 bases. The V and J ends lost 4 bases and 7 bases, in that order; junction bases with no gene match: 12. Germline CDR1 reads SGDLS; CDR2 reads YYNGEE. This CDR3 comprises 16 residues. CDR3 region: CASSPRLRDRANEQFF. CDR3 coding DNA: TGTGCCAGCAGCCCACGCCTCCGGGACAGGGCAAATGAGCAGTTCTTC.

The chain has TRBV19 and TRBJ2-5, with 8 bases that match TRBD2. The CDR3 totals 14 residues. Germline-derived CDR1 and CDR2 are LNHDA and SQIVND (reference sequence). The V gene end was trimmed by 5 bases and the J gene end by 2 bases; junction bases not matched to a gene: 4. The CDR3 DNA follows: TGTGCCAGTAGTCGGGTAGCGGGACAAGAGACCCAGTACTTC. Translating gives CASSRVAGQETQYF.

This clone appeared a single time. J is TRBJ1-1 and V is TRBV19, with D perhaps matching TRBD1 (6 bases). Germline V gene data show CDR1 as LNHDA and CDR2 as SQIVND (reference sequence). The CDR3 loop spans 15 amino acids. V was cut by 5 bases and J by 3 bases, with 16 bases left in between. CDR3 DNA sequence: TGTGCCAGTAGTCGAGACAGGCTCCGGCACACTGAAGCTTTCTTT. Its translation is CASSRDRLRHTEAFF.

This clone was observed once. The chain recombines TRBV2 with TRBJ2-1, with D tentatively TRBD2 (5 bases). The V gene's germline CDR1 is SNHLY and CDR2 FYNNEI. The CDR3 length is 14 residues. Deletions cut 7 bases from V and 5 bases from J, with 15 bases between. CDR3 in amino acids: CASNQIRTDNEQFF. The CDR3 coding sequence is TGTGCCAGCAATCAGATTAGGACTGACAATGAGCAGTTCTTC. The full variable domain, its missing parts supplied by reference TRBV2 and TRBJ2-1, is EPEVTQTPSHQVTQMGQEVILRCVPISNHLYFYWYRQILGQKVEFLVSFYNNEISEKSEIFDDQFSVERPDGSNFTLKIRSTKLEDSAMYFCASNQIRTDNEQFFGPGTRLTVL.

The CDR3 loop reads CASSSRDRVTTNEKLFF. The CDR3 DNA is TGTGCCAGCAGCTCTCGGGACAGGGTTACAACTAATGAAAAACTGTTTTTT. The V and J genes are TRBV7-9 and TRBJ1-4; 9 nucleotides align to TRBD1. This CDR3 has 17 amino acids. Germline V lookup: CDR1 SEHNR, CDR2 FQNEAQ (reference sequence). The trim removed 4 bases at V and 0 bases at J, leaving 6 bases unmatched.

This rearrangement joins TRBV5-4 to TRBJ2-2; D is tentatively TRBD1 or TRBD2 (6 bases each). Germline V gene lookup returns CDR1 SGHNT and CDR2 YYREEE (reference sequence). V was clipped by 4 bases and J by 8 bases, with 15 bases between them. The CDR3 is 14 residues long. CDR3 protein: CASSPKGGGGELFF. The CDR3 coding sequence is TGTGCCAGCAGCCCAAAGGGGGGTGGTGGGGAGCTGTTTTTT.

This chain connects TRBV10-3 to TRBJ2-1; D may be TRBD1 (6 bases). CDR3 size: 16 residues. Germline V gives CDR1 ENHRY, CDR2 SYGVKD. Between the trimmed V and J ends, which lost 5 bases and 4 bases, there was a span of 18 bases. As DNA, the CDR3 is TGTGCCATCAGTCCCAGGGGTTTGGGTTTTTACAATGAGCAGTTCTTC. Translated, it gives CAISPRGLGFYNEQFF.

The CDR3 bases are TGTGCCAGCAGCCAGGATTTGGGGGGGGGCCATTTTGGGGAGCTGTTTTTT. The encoded protein is CASSQDLGGGHFGELFF. The chain couples TRBV4-2 to TRBJ2-2; D perhaps matches TRBD2 (7 bases). Germline assignment: CDR1 LGHNA and CDR2 YNFKEQ. Trimming took off 3 bases at V and 8 bases at J, with 22 bases between the two ends. The CDR3 consists of 17 residues.

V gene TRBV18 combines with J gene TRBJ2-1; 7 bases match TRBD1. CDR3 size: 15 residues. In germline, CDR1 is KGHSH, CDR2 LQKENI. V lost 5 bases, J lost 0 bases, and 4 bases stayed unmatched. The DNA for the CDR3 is TGTGCCAGCTCAAACCGGGACAGCTCCTACAATGAGCAGTTCTTC. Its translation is CASSNRDSSYNEQFF.

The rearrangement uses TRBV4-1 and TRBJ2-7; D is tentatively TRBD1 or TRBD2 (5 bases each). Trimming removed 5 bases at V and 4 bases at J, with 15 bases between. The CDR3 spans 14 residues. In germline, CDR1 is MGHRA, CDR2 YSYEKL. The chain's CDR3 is CASSDRDGAYEQYF. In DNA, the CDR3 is TGCGCCAGCAGCGACCGGGACGGAGCATACGAGCAGTACTTC.

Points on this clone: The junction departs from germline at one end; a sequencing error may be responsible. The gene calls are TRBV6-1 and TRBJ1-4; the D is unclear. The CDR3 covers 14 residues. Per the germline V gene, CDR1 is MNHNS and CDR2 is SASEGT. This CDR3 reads CASREAYADEKLFF. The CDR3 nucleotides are TGTGCCAGCAGAGAAGCCTATGCGGATGAAAAACTGTTTTTT.